The 16 T cell receptor beta chains listed next were all sequenced from one sample in a study of blood T cells in healthy people across ages. A second about 7 to 11 cycle PCR used barcoded and J-beta primers. TCRdb analysed the 5' RACE reads with MiXCR anew, one entry per CDR3 protein. The sample includes around 800,000 distinct CDR3 sequences, around 45% seen only once; the top ten take 15% to 20%. The sequencing input was blood. These receptors were obtained from a man at least 80 years old in good health.

The chain is built from TRBV5-1 and TRBJ2-1; TRBD2 agrees at 10 bases. Germline-derived CDR1 and CDR2 are SGHRS and YFSETQ. J was trimmed by 9 bases and V by 4 bases; bases with no gene match: 13. CDR3 length: 16 amino acids. As DNA, the CDR3 is TGCGCCAGCAGCCCTCGTGCTAGCGGGAGTAGTAGTGAGCAGTTCTTC. Protein product: CASSPRASGSSSEQFF. The whole variable domain, remainder taken from reference TRBV5-1 and TRBJ2-1, is KAGVTQTPRYLIKTRGQQVTLSCSPISGHRSVSWYQQTPGQGLQFLFEYFSETQRNKGNFPGRFSGRQFSNSRSEMNVSTLELGDSALYLCASSPRASGSSSEQFFGPGTRLTVL.

The chain combines TRBV4-2 with TRBJ2-1, with 9 bases matching TRBD2. There are 12 residues in the CDR3. Germline values: CDR1 LGHNA, CDR2 YNFKEQ. V dropped 4 bases and J dropped 10; count of bases not matched to a gene: 2. The CDR3, as DNA: TGTGCCAGCAGCCGGACTAGCGAAGAGCAGTTCTTC. The encoded protein is CASSRTSEEQFF.

V gene TRBV29-1 combines with J gene TRBJ1-4, with D unclear. Trimming shortened V by 4 bases and J by 11 bases, and 14 bases separated the two germline ends. CDR3 length: 12 residues. Germline assignment: CDR1 SQVTM and CDR2 ANQGSEA. The CDR3 protein is CSVVDPVLKLFF. The CDR3 nucleotides read TGCAGCGTTGTGGACCCTGTACTCAAACTGTTTTTT.

This chain links TRBV20-1 with TRBJ1-2; D may be TRBD1 (6 bases). Trimming stripped 1 base from V and 5 bases from J, with 20 bases between. CDR3 length: 16 residues. Germline V gene lookup returns CDR1 DFQATT and CDR2 SNEGSKA (reference sequence). DNA of the CDR3: TGCAGTGCTAGAGGGGCCCAGGGGCTAAAACCTTATGGCTACACCTTC. Residues: CSARGAQGLKPYGYTF.

The chain employs TRBV5-5 and TRBJ1-2, with D possibly matching TRBD1 (6 bases). The V and J ends lost 6 bases and 5 bases respectively, with 20 bases between them. Germline CDR1 and CDR2: SGHKS and YYEKEE (reference sequence). This CDR3 has 15 residues. The CDR3 loop is CASTPRGPNWYGYTF. The CDR3 DNA reads TGTGCCAGCACCCCCAGGGGCCCAAATTGGTATGGCTACACCTTC.

This chain connects TRBV7-2 to TRBJ2-5; 7 bases align to TRBD2. With 5 bases clipped from V and 11 bases from J, the junction kept 17 bases outside the gene matches. Germline V CDR1 and CDR2: SGHTA, FQGNSA. This CDR3 has 15 residues. Written as DNA, the CDR3 is TGTGCCAGCAGCGTTACCGGGACTTACCTCGGGGGGCAGTACTTC. Its translation is CASSVTGTYLGGQYF.

This clonotype has only a few counts. This rearrangement joins TRBV7-3 to TRBJ2-1, with D possibly TRBD2 on 5 matching bases. The CDR3 extends over 15 amino acids. V lost 0 bases and J 7 bases, leaving 13 bases between the germline ends. CDR1 is SGHTA, CDR2 FQGTGA, per germline. This CDR3 is CASSLTIGGGNEQFF. The CDR3 DNA follows: TGTGCCAGCAGCTTAACAATAGGAGGTGGAAATGAGCAGTTCTTC.

This clonotype came up a few times. V and J are TRBV28 and TRBJ2-4; possible D gene TRBD1, 6 bases. The CDR3 runs to 14 residues. Germline V lookup: CDR1 MDHEN, CDR2 SYDVKM. V was cut by 1 base and J by 3 bases, with 7 bases left in between. CDR3 loop: CASSLSGVKNIQYF. For the CDR3, the DNA is TGTGCCAGCAGTTTATCAGGGGTCAAAAACATTCAGTACTTC.

This clonotype has at least ten counts. The chain recombines TRBV12-3 or TRBV12-4 with TRBJ2-5; no firm D call. The CDR3 spans 13 residues. Deletions cut 5 bases from V and 1 base from J, with 8 bases between. Written as DNA, the CDR3 is TGTGCCAGCAGTACTCAAGTCCAAGAGACCCAGTACTTC. Translated, it gives CASSTQVQETQYF.

The table lists this clonotype with a few counts. The chain combines TRBV6-4 with TRBJ2-1, with 7 bases that match TRBD1. This CDR3 spans 14 amino acids. Germline V gene data show CDR1 as MRHNA and CDR2 as SNTAGT. Losses at the gene ends were 3 bases for V and 8 bases for J; bases not matched to a gene: 7. This CDR3 reads CASSETGVGDEQFF. The CDR3 region has the DNA TGTGCCAGCAGTGAAACAGGGGTGGGCGATGAGCAGTTCTTC.

This chain uses TRBV5-1 with TRBJ2-3; 11 nucleotides align to TRBD2. The CDR3 extends over 18 amino acids. V shed 3 bases and J 1 base; nucleotides not matched to a gene: 10. Germline V gene lookup returns CDR1 SGHRS and CDR2 YFSETQ. The CDR3 sequence is CASSSGGLAGGRTDTQYF. The CDR3, as DNA: TGCGCCAGCAGCTCCGGAGGGCTAGCGGGGGGTCGCACAGATACGCAGTATTTT.

This clonotype showed up just a few times. The rearrangement joins TRBV7-2 to TRBJ2-7; 8 positions match TRBD1. Germline loops: CDR1 SGHTA, CDR2 FQGNSA. The CDR3 is 15 residues long. Trimming cost V 5 bases and J 2 bases; bases outside gene matches: 8. The CDR3 DNA reads TGTGCCAGCAGCGCCTGGGACAGGCTAGCCTACGAGCAGTACTTC. It specifies CASSAWDRLAYEQYF.

The chain links TRBV27 to TRBJ2-1; 10 positions agree with TRBD1. V lost 5 bases, J lost 13 bases, and 11 bases stayed unmatched. The CDR3 sequence is 14 residues long. Germline CDR1 MNHEY, CDR2 SMNVEV (reference sequence). CDR3 protein: CASSHGTGAETQFF. The CDR3, as DNA: TGTGCCAGCAGTCACGGGACAGGGGCCGAGACCCAGTTCTTC.

The V call is TRBV13, the J call TRBJ1-4; 7 bases agree with TRBD1. Germline V gene data show CDR1 as PRHDT and CDR2 as FYEKMQ (reference sequence). After removal of 0 bases from V and 0 bases from J, the junction contained 1 base not matched to a gene. The CDR3 loop spans 16 amino acids. CDR3 in amino acids: CASSLGGQPTNEKLFF. CDR3 DNA sequence: TGTGCCAGCAGCTTAGGGGGACAGCCAACTAATGAAAAACTGTTTTTT. Supplemented by reference TRBV13 and TRBJ1-4, the full variable domain reads AAGVIQSPRHLIKEKRETATLKCYPIPRHDTVYWYQQGPGQDPQFLISFYEKMQSDKGSIPDRFSAQQFSDYHSELNMSSLELGDSALYFCASSLGGQPTNEKLFFGSGTQLSVL.

The chain couples TRBV11-3 to TRBJ2-2; no firm D call. V was trimmed by 0 bases and J by 1 base, leaving 3 bases between them. The CDR3 is 14 amino acids. The germline CDR1 and CDR2 sequences are SGHNT and YENEEA. The CDR3 DNA reads TGTGCCAGCAGCTTAGACTGGAACACCGGGGAGCTGTTTTTT. Translation: CASSLDWNTGELFF.

The V call is TRBV20-1, the J call TRBJ2-1; 14 bases fit TRBD2. Germline lookup yields CDR1 DFQATT and CDR2 SNEGSKA (reference sequence). The CDR3 extends over 15 amino acids. Trimming took 5 bases from V and 10 from J; bases not matched to a gene: 10. The CDR3 nucleotides read TGCAGTGCTCGTCCCGGGACTAGCGGGAGTTGGGAGCAGTTCTTC. Translated, it gives CSARPGTSGSWEQFF.